The TCR beta chain described here comes from a study of cytomegalovirus exposure and HLA in healthy donors. Trimming cost V 4 bases and J 4 bases; bases outside gene matches: 4. The CDR3 consists of 16 residues. Per the germline V gene, CDR1 is SGHAT and CDR2 is FQNNGV. On this clone: Its matching antigen is unknown.

PCR used 60 Vbeta primers and 13 Jbeta primers. Profiled with immunoSEQ multiplex PCR; TCRdb holds only in-frame clones, not every one. The data contain around 61,000 clones, 89% of them singletons. Overall study results and limits: For most TCR beta V segments, an earlier analysis put the productive rate at about 90% or about 30% of the time. Some V segments, TRBV6-2 and TRBV6-3 among them, were indistinguishable and were therefore excluded.

The specimen sequenced was PBMCs. This receptor was obtained from a man younger than 40 in good health and CMV-seropositive. The chain recombines TRBV11-2 with TRBJ2-4, with 13 nucleotides matching TRBD2. In DNA form, the CDR3 reads TGTGCCAGCAGCTGGACTAGCGGGAGCGCTAAAAACATTCAGTACTTC. Translated, it gives CASSWTSGSAKNIQYF.